One TCR beta chain is described in this entry. Its antigen is not known. The Oncomine TCR Beta short-read assay generated sequence data from the DNA of cultured CD4+ T cells. MiXCR, applied by TCRdb to the PCR reads, yields one record per CDR3 protein. The table has 20,000 to 25,000 distinct CDR3 sequences, less than 35% seen once; the top ten hold about 10%. Sample time point: late sampling 161 to 241 days after vaccination in three convalescent patients. The treatment here: approximately 9-day PBMC culture with coronavirus spike peptide pools or control peptides (ViraFEST assay). This entry belongs to a study of vaccination and CD4 T cells after COVID-19. Study information: Cells were stimulated with overlapping spike peptides from SARS-CoV-2, HCoV-NL63, HCoV-OC43 and HCoV-229E.

General study results and limits: From about 20 to 38, the median of SARS-CoV-2-reactive clonotypes rose without reaching significance.

V dropped 6 bases and J dropped 6; count of bases not matched to a gene: 4. The CDR3 is 13 residues long. CDR1 and CDR2 from the germline V gene are MNHNS and SASEGT. The receptor comes from a human donor who had recovered from COVID-19. The chain has TRBV6-1 and TRBJ1-2; 10 bases map to TRBD1. Sequenced material: CD4+ T cells from blood, cultured in vitro, taken about 7 months after SARS-CoV-2 vaccination. The CDR3 region has the DNA TGTGCCAGCAGAGAGACAGGGGGCAATGGCTACACCTTC. It is translated as CASRETGGNGYTF.